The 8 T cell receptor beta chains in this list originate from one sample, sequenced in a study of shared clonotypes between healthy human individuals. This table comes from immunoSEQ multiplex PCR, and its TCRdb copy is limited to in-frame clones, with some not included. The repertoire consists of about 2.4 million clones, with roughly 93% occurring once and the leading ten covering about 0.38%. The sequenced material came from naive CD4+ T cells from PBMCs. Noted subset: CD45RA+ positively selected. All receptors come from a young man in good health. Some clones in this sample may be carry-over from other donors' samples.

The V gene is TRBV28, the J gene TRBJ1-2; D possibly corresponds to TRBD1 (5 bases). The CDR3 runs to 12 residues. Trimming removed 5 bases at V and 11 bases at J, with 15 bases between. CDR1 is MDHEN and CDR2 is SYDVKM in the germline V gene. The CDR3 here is CASSLGGVSYTF. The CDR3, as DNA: TGTGCCAGCAGTCTGGGGGGGGTTTCGTACACCTTC.

CDR3 DNA sequence: TGTGCCAGCGCAAAAATACGAGGGACAGACTACTACGAGCAGTACTTC. This codes for CASAKIRGTDYYEQYF. J is TRBJ2-7 and V is TRBV11-2, with 7 bases fitting TRBD1. Germline-derived CDR1 and CDR2 are SGHAT and FQNNGV. The CDR3 has 16 amino acids. V lost 8 bases and J lost 3; bases outside the gene matches: 16.

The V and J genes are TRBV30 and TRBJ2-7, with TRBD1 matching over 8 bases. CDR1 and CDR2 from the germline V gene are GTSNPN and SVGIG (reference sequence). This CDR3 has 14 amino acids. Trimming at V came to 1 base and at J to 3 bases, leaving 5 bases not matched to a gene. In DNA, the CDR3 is TGTGCCTGGAGTGCCGGGACAGGCCTCTACGAGCAGTACTTC. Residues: CAWSAGTGLYEQYF.

The CDR3, as DNA: TGTGCCAGCAGTCGAACCCAGGGGGCGCCCTACAATGAGCAGTTCTTC. It translates to CASSRTQGAPYNEQFF. The chain couples TRBV14 to TRBJ2-1, with 8 bases aligning to TRBD1. This CDR3 spans 16 amino acids. From germline, CDR1 is SGHDN and CDR2 FVKESK. The ends lost 6 bases at V and 2 bases at J; junction bases unmatched: 9.

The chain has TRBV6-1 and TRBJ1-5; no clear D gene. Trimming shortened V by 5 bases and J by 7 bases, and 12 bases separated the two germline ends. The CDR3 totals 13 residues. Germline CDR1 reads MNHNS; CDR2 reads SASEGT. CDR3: CASSTLGAQPQHF. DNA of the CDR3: TGTGCCAGCAGTACTTTGGGAGCCCAGCCCCAGCATTTT.

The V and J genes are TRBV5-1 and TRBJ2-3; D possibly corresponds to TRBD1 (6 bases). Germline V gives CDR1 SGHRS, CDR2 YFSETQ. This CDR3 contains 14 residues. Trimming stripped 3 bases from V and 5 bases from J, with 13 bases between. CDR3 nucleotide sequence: TGCGCCAGCAGCTCGAATGTAGGGGGAGATACGCAGTATTTT. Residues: CASSSNVGGDTQYF.

The CDR3 here is CASSLEAGGATGANVLTF. The CDR3 DNA reads as TGCGCCAGCAGCTTGGAGGCGGGGGGCGCTACCGGGGCCAACGTCCTGACTTTC. The chain couples TRBV5-1 to TRBJ2-6, with 8 bases aligning to TRBD2. The V gene's germline CDR1 is SGHRS and CDR2 YFSETQ. The CDR3 consists of 18 residues. Germline trimming cut 0 bases from V and 4 bases from J; bases unmatched to any gene: 9.

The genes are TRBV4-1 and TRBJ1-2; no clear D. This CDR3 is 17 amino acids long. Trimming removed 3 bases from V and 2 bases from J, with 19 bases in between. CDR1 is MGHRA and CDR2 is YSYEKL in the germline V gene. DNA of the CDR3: TGCGCCAGCAGCCAGGGGTTTATCAAGGACCCGAACTATGGCTACACCTTC. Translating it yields CASSQGFIKDPNYGYTF.